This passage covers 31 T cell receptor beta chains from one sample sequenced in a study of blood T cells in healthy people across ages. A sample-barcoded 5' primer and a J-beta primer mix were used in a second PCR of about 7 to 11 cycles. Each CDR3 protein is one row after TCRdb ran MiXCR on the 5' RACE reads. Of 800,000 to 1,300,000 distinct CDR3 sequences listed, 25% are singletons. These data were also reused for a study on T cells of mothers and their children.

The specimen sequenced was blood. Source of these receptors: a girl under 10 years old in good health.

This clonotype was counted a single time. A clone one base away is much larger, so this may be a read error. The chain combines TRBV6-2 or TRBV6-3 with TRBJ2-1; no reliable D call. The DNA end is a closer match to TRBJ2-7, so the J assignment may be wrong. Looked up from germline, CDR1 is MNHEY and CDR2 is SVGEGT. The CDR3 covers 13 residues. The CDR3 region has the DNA TGTGCCAGCAGTTACGGACGGCCCTACGAGCAGTACTTC. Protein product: CASSYGRPYEQYF.

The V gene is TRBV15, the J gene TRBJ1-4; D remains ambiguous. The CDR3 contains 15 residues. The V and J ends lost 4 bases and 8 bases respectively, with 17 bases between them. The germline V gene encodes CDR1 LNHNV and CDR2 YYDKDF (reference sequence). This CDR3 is CATSIAPGRGEKLFF. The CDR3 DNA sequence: TGTGCCACCAGCATCGCGCCGGGTCGGGGAGAAAAACTGTTTTTT.

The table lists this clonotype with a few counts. Here the CDR3 reads CSGQGLAGDTQYF. The CDR3 coding sequence is TGCAGCGGCCAGGGACTAGCAGGGGATACGCAGTATTTT. The rearrangement joins TRBV29-1 to TRBJ2-3, with 9 bases lining up with TRBD2. The germline gives CDR1 SQVTM, CDR2 ANQGSEA. V lost 7 bases to trimming and J lost 6 bases; unmatched junction nucleotides: 8. The CDR3 extends over 13 amino acids.

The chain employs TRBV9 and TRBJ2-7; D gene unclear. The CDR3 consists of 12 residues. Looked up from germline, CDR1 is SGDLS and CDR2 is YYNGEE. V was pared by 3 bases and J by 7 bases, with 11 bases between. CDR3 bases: TGTGCCAGCAGCGGGCTCTTCGATGAGCAGTACTTC. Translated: CASSGLFDEQYF. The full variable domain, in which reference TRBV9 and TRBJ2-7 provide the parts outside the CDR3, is DSGVTQTPKHLITATGQRVTLRCSPRSGDLSVYWYQQSLDQGLQFLIQYYNGEERAKGNILERFSAQQFPDLHSELNLSSLELGDSALYFCASSGLFDEQYFGPGTRLTVT.

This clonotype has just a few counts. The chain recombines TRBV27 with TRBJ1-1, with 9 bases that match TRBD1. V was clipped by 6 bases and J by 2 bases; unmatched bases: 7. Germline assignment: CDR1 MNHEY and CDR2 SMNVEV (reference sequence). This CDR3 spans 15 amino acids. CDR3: CASSQTGQGNTEAFF. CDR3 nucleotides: TGTGCCAGCAGCCAGACGGGACAGGGAAACACTGAAGCTTTCTTT.

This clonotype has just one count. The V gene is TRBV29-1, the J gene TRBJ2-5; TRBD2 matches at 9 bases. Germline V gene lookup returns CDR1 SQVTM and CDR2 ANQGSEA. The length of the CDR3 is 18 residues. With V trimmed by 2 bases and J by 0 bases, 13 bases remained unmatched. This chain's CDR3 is CSVETRRLAGKYQETQYF. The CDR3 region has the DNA TGCAGCGTTGAAACACGCCGGCTAGCGGGAAAGTACCAAGAGACCCAGTACTTC. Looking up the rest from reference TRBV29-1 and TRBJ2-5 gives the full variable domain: SAVISQKPSRDICQRGTSLTIQCQVDSQVTMMFWYRQQPGQSLTLIATANQGSEATYESGFVIDKFPISRPNLTFSTLTVSNMSPEDSSIYLCSVETRRLAGKYQETQYFGPGTRLLVL.

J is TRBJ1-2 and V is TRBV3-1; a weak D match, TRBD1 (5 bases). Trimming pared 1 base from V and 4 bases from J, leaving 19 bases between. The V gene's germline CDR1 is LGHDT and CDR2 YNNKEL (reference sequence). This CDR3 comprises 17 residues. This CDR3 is CASSQGLPRDGGYGYTF. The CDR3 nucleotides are TGTGCCAGCAGCCAAGGACTCCCTCGGGACGGAGGCTATGGCTACACCTTC.

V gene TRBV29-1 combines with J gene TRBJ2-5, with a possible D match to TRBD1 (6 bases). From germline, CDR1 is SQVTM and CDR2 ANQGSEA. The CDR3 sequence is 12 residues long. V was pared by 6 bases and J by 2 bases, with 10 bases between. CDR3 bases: TGCAGCGTCGGGACAAATCAAGAGACCCAGTACTTC. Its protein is CSVGTNQETQYF.

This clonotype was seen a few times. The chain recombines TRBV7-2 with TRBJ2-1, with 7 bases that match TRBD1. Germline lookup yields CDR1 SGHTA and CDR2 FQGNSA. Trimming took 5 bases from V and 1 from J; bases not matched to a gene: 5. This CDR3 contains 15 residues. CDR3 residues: CASSQDRYSYNEQFF. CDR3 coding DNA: TGTGCCAGCAGCCAGGACAGGTATTCCTACAATGAGCAGTTCTTC.

CDR3 nucleotide sequence: TGTGCCAGCAGCTTCCCTGGACAGGGGAGAGGCAATGAGCAGTTCTTC. Translated: CASSFPGQGRGNEQFF. The chain combines TRBV7-9 with TRBJ2-1, with 9 bases that match TRBD1. Germline V gene lookup returns CDR1 SEHNR and CDR2 FQNEAQ (reference sequence). This CDR3 is built from 16 residues. V dropped 3 bases and J dropped 6; count of bases not matched to a gene: 9.

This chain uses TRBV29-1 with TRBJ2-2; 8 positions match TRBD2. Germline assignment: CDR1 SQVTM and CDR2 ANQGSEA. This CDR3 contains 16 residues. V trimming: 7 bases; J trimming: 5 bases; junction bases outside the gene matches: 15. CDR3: CSGPPGGGRWTGELFF. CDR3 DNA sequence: TGCAGCGGCCCCCCGGGCGGGGGGCGATGGACCGGGGAGCTGTTTTTT.

The CDR3 region has the DNA TGCAGTGCCCGCGGGAGGTGGGACTACGAGCAGTACTTC. Translated, it gives CSARGRWDYEQYF. This chain connects TRBV20-1 to TRBJ2-7, with 8 bases identical to TRBD2. In germline, CDR1 is DFQATT, CDR2 SNEGSKA (reference sequence). The CDR3 covers 13 residues. V lost 6 bases and J lost 3; bases outside the gene matches: 7.

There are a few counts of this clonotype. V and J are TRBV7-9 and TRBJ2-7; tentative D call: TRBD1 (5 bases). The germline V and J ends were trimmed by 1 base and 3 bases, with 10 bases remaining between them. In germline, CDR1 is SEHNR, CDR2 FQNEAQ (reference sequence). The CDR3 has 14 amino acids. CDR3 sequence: CASSLVDRGYEQYF. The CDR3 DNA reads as TGTGCCAGCAGCTTAGTCGACAGAGGCTACGAGCAGTACTTC.

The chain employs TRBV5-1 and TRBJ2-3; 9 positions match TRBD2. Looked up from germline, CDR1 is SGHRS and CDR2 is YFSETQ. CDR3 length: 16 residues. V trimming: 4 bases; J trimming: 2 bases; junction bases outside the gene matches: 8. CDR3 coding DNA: TGCGCCAGCAGCCGGACGGCTAGCGGGGACACAGATACGCAGTATTTT. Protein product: CASSRTASGDTDTQYF.

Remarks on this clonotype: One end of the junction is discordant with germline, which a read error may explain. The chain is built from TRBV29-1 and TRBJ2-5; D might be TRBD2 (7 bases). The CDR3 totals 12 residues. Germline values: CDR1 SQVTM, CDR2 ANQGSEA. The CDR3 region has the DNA TGCAGCGTTGGACTAGCAGGGGAGACCCAGTGCTTC. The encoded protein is CSVGLAGETQCF.

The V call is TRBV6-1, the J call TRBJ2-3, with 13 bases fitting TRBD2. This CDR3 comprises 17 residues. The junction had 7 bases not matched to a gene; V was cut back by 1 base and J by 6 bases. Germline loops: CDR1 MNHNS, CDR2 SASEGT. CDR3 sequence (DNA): TGTGCCAGCAGTGAAGGTGGGACTAGCGGGGTCCCGGATACGCAGTATTTT. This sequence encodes CASSEGGTSGVPDTQYF.

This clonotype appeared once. CDR3 coding DNA: TGCGCCAGCAGCTACTCTAGCGGGATCCAGGATACGCAGTATTTT. Translating gives CASSYSSGIQDTQYF. The chain uses TRBV5-1 and TRBJ2-3; 9 bases line up with TRBD2. The ends lost 3 bases at V and 6 bases at J; junction bases unmatched: 8. The CDR3 is 15 amino acids. The V gene's germline CDR1 is SGHRS and CDR2 YFSETQ.

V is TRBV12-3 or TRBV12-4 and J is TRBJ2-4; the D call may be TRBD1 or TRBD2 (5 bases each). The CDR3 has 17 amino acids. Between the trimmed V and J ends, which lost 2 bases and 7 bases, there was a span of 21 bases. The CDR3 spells CASSLLVTRQGVNIQYF. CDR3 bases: TGTGCCAGCAGTTTACTCGTAACCCGGCAGGGAGTGAACATTCAGTACTTC.

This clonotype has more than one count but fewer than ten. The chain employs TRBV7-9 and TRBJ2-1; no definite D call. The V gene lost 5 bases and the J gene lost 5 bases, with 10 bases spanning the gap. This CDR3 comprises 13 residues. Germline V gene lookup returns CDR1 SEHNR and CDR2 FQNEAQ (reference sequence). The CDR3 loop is CASSHPNDNEQFF. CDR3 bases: TGTGCCAGCAGCCACCCAAATGACAATGAGCAGTTCTTC. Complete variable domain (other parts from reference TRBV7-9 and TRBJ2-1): DTGVSQNPRHKITKRGQNVTFRCDPISEHNRLYWYRQTLGQGPEFLTYFQNEAQLEKSRLLSDRFSAERPKGSFSTLEIQRTEQGDSAMYLCASSHPNDNEQFFGPGTRLTVL.

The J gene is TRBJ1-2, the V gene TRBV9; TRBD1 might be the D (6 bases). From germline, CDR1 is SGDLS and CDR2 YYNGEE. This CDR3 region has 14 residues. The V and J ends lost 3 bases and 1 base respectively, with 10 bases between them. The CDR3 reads CASSAQGLNYGYTF. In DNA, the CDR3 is TGTGCCAGCAGCGCGCAGGGGCTTAACTATGGCTACACCTTC.

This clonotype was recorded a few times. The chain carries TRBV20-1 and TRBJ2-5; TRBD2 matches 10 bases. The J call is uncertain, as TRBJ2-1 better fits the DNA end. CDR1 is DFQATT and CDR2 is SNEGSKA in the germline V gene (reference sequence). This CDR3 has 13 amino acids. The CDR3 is CSATSGSSNEQFF. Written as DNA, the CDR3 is TGCAGTGCTACTAGCGGGAGTAGCAATGAGCAGTTCTTC.

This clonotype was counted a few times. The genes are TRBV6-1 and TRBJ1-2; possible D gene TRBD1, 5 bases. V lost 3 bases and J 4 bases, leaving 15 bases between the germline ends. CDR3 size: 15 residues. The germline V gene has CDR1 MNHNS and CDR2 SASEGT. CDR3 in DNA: TGTGCCAGCAGTGACACCCGGGGGGTAACCTATGGCTACACCTTC. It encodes CASSDTRGVTYGYTF.

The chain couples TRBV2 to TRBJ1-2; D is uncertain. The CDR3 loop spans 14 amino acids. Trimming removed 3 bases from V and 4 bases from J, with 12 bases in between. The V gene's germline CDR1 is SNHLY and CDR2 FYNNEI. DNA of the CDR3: TGTGCCAGCAGTGACGAGCTAGTCGCCTATGGCTACACCTTC. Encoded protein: CASSDELVAYGYTF.

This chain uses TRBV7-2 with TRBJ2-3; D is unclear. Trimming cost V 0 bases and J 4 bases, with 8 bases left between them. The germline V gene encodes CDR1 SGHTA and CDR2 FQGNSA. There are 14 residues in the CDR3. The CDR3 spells CASSLASRPDTQYF. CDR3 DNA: TGTGCCAGCAGCTTAGCTAGTCGGCCAGATACGCAGTATTTT.

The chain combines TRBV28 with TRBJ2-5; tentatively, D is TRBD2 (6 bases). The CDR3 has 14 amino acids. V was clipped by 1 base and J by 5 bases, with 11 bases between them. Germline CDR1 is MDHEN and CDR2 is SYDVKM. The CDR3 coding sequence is TGTGCCAGCAGTTTATCGGACTATAGGGAGACCCAGTACTTC. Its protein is CASSLSDYRETQYF.

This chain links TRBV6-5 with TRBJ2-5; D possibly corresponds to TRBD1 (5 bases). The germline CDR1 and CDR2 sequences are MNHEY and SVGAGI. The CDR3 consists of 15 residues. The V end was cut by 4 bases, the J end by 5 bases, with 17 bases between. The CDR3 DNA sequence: TGTGCCAGCAGTTCCCCTAGAGCAGGGAAGGAGACCCAGTACTTC. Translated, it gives CASSSPRAGKETQYF.

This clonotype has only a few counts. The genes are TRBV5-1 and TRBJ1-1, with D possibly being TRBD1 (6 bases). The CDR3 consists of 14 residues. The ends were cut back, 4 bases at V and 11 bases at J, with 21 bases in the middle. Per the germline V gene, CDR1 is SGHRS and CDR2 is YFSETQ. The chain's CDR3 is CASSIFSGGEGAFF. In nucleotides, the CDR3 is TGCGCCAGCAGCATCTTCTCCGGGGGCGAAGGGGCTTTCTTT.

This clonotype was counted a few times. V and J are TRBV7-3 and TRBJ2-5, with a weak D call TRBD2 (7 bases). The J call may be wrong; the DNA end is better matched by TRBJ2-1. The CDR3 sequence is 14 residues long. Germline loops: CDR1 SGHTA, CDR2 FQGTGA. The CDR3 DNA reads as TGTGCCAGCAGCTTAAAGGGGGGGATGAATGAGCAGTTCTTC. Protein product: CASSLKGGMNEQFF.

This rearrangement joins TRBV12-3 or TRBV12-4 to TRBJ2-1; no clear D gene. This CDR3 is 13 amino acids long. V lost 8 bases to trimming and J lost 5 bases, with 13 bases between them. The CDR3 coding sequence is TGTGCCAGCGGCAACCCGCTGAACAATGAGCAGTTCTTC. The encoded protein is CASGNPLNNEQFF.

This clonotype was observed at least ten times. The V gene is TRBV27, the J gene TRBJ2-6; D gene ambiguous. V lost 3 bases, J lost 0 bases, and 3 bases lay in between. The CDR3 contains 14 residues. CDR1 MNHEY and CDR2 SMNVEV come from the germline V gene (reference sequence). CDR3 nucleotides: TGTGCCAGCAGTTTCGACTCTGGGGCCAACGTCCTGACTTTC. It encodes CASSFDSGANVLTF.

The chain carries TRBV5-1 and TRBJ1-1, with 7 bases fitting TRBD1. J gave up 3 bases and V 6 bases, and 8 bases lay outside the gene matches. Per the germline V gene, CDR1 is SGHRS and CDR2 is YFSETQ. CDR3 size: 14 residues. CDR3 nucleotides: TGCGCCAGCACGTCGGCAGGGGGTGACACTGAAGCTTTCTTT. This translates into CASTSAGGDTEAFF. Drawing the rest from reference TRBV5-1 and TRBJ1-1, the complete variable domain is KAGVTQTPRYLIKTRGQQVTLSCSPISGHRSVSWYQQTPGQGLQFLFEYFSETQRNKGNFPGRFSGRQFSNSRSEMNVSTLELGDSALYLCASTSAGGDTEAFFGQGTRLTVV.